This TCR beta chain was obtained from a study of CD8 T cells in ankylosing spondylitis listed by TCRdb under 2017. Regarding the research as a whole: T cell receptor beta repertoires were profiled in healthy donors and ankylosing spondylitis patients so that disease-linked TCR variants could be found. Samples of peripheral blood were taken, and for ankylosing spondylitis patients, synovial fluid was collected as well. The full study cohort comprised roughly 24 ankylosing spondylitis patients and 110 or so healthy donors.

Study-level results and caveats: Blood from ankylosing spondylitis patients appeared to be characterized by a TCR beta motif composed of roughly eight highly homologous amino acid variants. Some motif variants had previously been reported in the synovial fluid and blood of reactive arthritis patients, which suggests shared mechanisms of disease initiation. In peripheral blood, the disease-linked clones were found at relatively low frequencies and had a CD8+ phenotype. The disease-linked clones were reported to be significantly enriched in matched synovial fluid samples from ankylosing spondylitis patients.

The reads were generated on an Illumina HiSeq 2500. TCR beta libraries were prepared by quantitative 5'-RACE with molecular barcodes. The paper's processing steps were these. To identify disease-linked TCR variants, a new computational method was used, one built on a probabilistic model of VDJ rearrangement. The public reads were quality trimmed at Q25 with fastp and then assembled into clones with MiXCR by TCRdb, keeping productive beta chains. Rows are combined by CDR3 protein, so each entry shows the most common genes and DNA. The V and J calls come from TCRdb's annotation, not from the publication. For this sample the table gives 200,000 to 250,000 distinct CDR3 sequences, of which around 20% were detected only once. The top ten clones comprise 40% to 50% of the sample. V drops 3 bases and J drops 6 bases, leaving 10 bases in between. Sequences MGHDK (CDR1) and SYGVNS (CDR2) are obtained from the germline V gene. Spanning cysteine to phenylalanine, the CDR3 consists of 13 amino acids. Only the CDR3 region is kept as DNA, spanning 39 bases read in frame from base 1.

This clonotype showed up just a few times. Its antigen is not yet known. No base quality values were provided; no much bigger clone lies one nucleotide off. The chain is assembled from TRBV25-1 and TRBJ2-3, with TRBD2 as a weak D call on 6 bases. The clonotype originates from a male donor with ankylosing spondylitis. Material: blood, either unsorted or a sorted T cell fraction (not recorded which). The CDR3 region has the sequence CASSESGEDTQYF. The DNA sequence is TGTGCCAGCAGTGAGTCGGGGGAGGATACGCAGTATTTT.